This T cell receptor beta chain was captured by sequencing in a study of blood T cell repertoires in COVID-19 (dated by TCRdb to between 2020 and 2021). At the level of the whole study: The collaborator samples originated in the United States, Italy and Spain and spanned the acute and convalescent phases of COVID-19. Nearly every sample came with metadata listing a de-identified subject ID, COVID-19 status, age in years and sex. The repertoires were released in a freely available public database meant as a resource for research on the immune response to SARS-CoV-2. The prospective study material was composed of cDNA or gDNA derived from T cells, B-cell-depleted T cells, or PBMCs. Subjects who had been exposed to COVID-19, were actively infected with it, or had recovered from it provided the deeply sampled blood TCRbeta repertoires that made up the dataset. The samples were drawn from the first 160 participants of the ongoing ImmuneRACE study and from over a thousand subjects provided by 6 global collaborators. HLA class I and class II types, where available, came from metadata supplied by the sample provider rather than from assay-based typing.

The collaborating institutions used their own protocols to collect whole blood in K2EDTA tubes. Collaborator samples were shipped for TCRbeta analysis as frozen whole blood, isolated PBMCs, or DNA extracted from either sample type. As regards this clone: It lacks a known antigen. No base quality information exists; no much larger clone differs at one position.

CDR3 length: 12 amino acids, cysteine to phenylalanine. This entry keeps only the CDR3 DNA: 36 bases, framed from base 1. Reading the germline V gene gives CDR1 SGDLS and CDR2 YYNGEE. Trimming accounts for 3 bases at V and 9 bases at J, while the number of junction bases matched to no gene is 3. TCRbeta CDR3 regions were amplified from genomic DNA using the immunoSEQ Assay, a bias-controlled multiplex PCR. Per the source publication's procedure: Nucleated cell counts per sample were estimated from amplification of reference gene primers within the assay. To quantify the absolute abundance of each unique TCRbeta CDR3 rearrangement, sequence reads were collapsed and filtered. Productive Simpson clonality was computed per sample as the square root of Simpson's diversity index over productive rearrangements. This immuneACCESS table, as held by TCRdb, lists in-frame sequences with V and J called but not all clones. Of the missing ones, under half trace to an unresolved V gene in checked studies; the others have no known cause. That table gives V, J and clone size, and the DNA gave D and trimming. In all, the sample holds a few hundred thousand clones, and about 89% of those were seen once. The ten largest clones represent around 0.8% of the sample.

What the work shows at the level of the full study, not this receptor alone: The quantity of clinical and demographic metadata differed by source and by participant and was supplied without curation.

Recombination joined TRBV9 with TRBJ2-1, and 7 bases in between align with TRBD2. The specimen was peripheral blood. The receptor comes from a young man with acute or convalescent COVID-19. The DNA sequence is as follows: TGTGCCAGCAGCGCACGGGGGGTTGAGCAGTTCTTC. Translated, this gives CASSARGVEQFF.